This T cell receptor beta chain stems from a study of T cell repertoires in cytomegalovirus infection. Findings and caveats of the study: HLA-C-restricted CMV-specific TCR beta clonotypes prevailed in the ex vivo response.

V was trimmed by 5 bases and J by 6 bases, leaving 12 bases between them. Germline V gene data show CDR1 as SGHVS and CDR2 as FNYEAQ. The CDR3 consists of 13 residues. Concerning this clonotype: Its antigen is as yet unknown.

TCRdb reprocessed the reads via MiXCR and lists one record per CDR3 protein. The sample consists of fewer than 1,000,000 distinct CDR3 sequences, 30% to 40% of them appearing once. The chain links TRBV7-6 to TRBJ2-3; D not resolved. The receptor's source is a human donor in good health (CMV status not recorded). Some clones in this sample may be carry-over from other donors' samples. The sample in question was cultured CD8+ T cells from PBMCs, obtained from culture after CMV antigen stimulation. The CDR3 loop reads CASSLLGRDTQYF. The CDR3 DNA sequence: TGTGCCAGCAGCCTGCTCGGCCGGGATACGCAGTATTTT.